These 13 T cell receptor beta chains came from one sample sequenced in a study of OX40 agonist ivuxolimab in advanced cancers. Repertoires were generated with immunoSEQ multiplex PCR, while TCRdb's copy carries only in-frame clones and drops some. The sample consists of roughly 43,000 clones, 75% to 90% of them appearing once. Sequences were derived from CD4+ or CD8+ T cells sorted from blood, sampled in a trial of the OX40 agonist ivuxolimab. Receptors were obtained from an adult with an advanced solid tumor such as melanoma, head and neck, liver or kidney cancer.

V usage is TRBV19 and J usage is TRBJ2-7; maybe TRBD2 (6 bases). CDR1 is LNHDA and CDR2 is SQIVND in the germline V gene (reference sequence). The V end lost 3 bases, the J end lost 0 bases, and 15 bases lay between the germline ends. This CDR3 region has 16 residues. The CDR3 DNA reads as TGTGCCAGTAGTATCGGGGGTGGGGCGAGCTCCTACGAGCAGTACTTC. Its translation is CASSIGGGASSYEQYF.

This clone is a singleton in its sample. The chain uses TRBV4-3 and TRBJ1-2; D is perhaps TRBD1 (5 bases). The germline CDR1 and CDR2 sequences are LGHNA and YSLEER. CDR3 length: 13 amino acids. V was shortened by 1 base and J by 4 bases, with 7 bases between the two germline ends. CDR3: CASSQAGGYGYTF. CDR3 bases: TGCGCCAGCAGCCAAGCCGGGGGCTATGGCTACACCTTC.

The chain is built from TRBV6-1 and TRBJ2-3; 8 bases agree with TRBD1. The V gene end was trimmed by 6 bases and the J gene end by 6 bases; junction bases not matched to a gene: 11. Germline V gives CDR1 MNHNS, CDR2 SASEGT. This CDR3 spans 15 amino acids. The CDR3 spells CASSELAGGADTQYF. CDR3 coding DNA: TGTGCCAGCAGCGAACTGGCAGGGGGCGCGGATACGCAGTATTTT.

This chain links TRBV28 with TRBJ2-2, with D tentatively TRBD2 (6 bases). Germline V gives CDR1 MDHEN, CDR2 SYDVKM. This CDR3 contains 12 residues. Trimming pared 11 bases from V and 4 bases from J, leaving 11 bases between. The CDR3 is CAAEGTTGELFF. CDR3 sequence (DNA): TGTGCCGCGGAGGGGACCACCGGGGAGCTGTTTTTT.

This chain joins TRBV5-6 and TRBJ2-7; the D call may be TRBD1 or TRBD2 (6 bases each). This CDR3 comprises 16 residues. Germline lookup yields CDR1 SGHDT and CDR2 YYEEEE. V dropped 1 base and J dropped 0 bases, with 14 bases sitting between them. The CDR3 is CASSLRGAGYSYEQYF. CDR3 nucleotide sequence: TGTGCCAGCAGCTTGAGGGGGGCAGGGTACTCCTACGAGCAGTACTTC.

The genes are TRBV27 and TRBJ1-6; 10 nucleotides agree with TRBD1. The CDR3 has 15 residues. Germline V gives CDR1 MNHEY, CDR2 SMNVEV (reference sequence). V shed 9 bases and J 6 bases; nucleotides not matched to a gene: 8. CDR3: CASSGTGVGNSPLHF. As DNA, the CDR3 is TGTGCCAGTTCCGGGACAGGGGTGGGTAATTCACCCCTCCACTTT.

This chain connects TRBV5-1 to TRBJ2-3; TRBD2 might be the D (5 bases). Germline V gene data show CDR1 as SGHRS and CDR2 as YFSETQ. V was pared by 0 bases and J by 0 bases, with 8 bases between. The CDR3 is made up of 15 amino acids. The DNA for the CDR3 is TGCGCCAGCAGCTTGGGAGGGAGCAGCACAGATACGCAGTATTTT. Its protein product is CASSLGGSSTDTQYF.

The genes are TRBV6-5 and TRBJ2-7, with D tentatively TRBD2 (6 bases). V was cut by 5 bases and J by 4 bases, with 12 bases left in between. The CDR3 consists of 13 residues. Germline CDR1 is MNHEY and CDR2 is SVGAGI. The CDR3, as DNA: TGTGCCAGCAGTGCGGGGACTTCGTACGAGCAGTACTTC. Translating gives CASSAGTSYEQYF.

The chain joins TRBV15 to TRBJ1-1; the D gene is possibly TRBD1 (6 bases). The germline CDR1 and CDR2 sequences are LNHNV and YYDKDF (reference sequence). V lost 3 bases and J 5 bases, leaving 16 bases between the germline ends. CDR3 length: 15 amino acids. CDR3 in DNA: TGTGCCACCAGCAGTCCACTACAGGGTTGGACTGAAGCTTTCTTT. Its translation: CATSSPLQGWTEAFF.

This clone was observed a single time. V and J are TRBV28 and TRBJ2-3; D call uncertain. The CDR3 has 13 amino acids. CDR1 and CDR2 from the germline V gene are MDHEN and SYDVKM. The V and J ends lost 3 bases and 3 bases respectively, with 7 bases between them. In DNA, the CDR3 is TGTGCCAGCAGTTTCGAGGAAACAGATACGCAGTATTTT. Its protein is CASSFEETDTQYF.

This sequence joins TRBV2 and TRBJ2-1; 10 bases align to TRBD1. The J segment lost 7 bases and the V segment lost 2 bases, leaving 17 bases of the junction unmatched. The V gene's germline CDR1 is SNHLY and CDR2 FYNNEI. The CDR3 runs 19 residues. The CDR3 region is CASSEPSDAGTGVLNEQFF. The DNA of the CDR3 is TGTGCCAGCAGTGAACCCTCGGACGCCGGGACAGGGGTGTTAAATGAGCAGTTCTTC.

The chain joins TRBV14 to TRBJ2-7, with D tentatively TRBD1 or TRBD2 (5 bases each). V lost 6 bases, J lost 3 bases, and 9 bases lay in between. This CDR3 is 12 amino acids long. CDR1 is SGHDN and CDR2 is FVKESK in the germline V gene. CDR3 sequence reads: CASRGDGYEQYF. As DNA, the CDR3 is TGTGCCAGCAGGGGGGACGGCTACGAGCAGTACTTC.

The chain combines TRBV29-1 with TRBJ2-2; D is perhaps TRBD2 (5 bases). V lost 4 bases to trimming and J lost 5 bases, with 14 bases between them. The CDR3 is 14 amino acids. Germline V gene sequence: CDR1 SQVTM, CDR2 ANQGSEA. CDR3 nucleotides: TGCAGCGTTGGGGCGGGTACGGGGACCGGGGAGCTGTTTTTT. As protein: CSVGAGTGTGELFF.